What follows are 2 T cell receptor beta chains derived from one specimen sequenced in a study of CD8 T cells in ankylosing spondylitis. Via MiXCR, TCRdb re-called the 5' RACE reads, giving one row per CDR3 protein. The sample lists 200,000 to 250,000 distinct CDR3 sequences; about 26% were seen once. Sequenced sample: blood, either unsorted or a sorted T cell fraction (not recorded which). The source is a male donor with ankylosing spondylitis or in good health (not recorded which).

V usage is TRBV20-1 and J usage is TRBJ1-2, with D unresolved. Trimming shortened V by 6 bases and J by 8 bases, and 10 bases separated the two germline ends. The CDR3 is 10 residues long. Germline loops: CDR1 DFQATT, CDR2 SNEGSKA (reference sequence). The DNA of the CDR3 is TGCAGTGCCCGGAGGGAGGGCTACACCTTC. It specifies CSARREGYTF.

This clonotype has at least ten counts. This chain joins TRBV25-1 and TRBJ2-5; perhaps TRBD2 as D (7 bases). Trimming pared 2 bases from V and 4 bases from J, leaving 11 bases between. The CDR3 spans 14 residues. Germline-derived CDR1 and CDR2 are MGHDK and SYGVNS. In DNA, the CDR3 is TGTGCCAGCAGTGAAGCGGGGGCCCCAGAGACCCAGTACTTC. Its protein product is CASSEAGAPETQYF.